The T cell receptor (beta chain) described here comes from a study of metastatic and nonmetastatic thyroid tumors. Whole-study context: Repertoire data that came from the blood and tumor or nodule tissue of malignant and benign thyroid patients were compared. Study-wide results and caveats: According to reports, the diversity of TCR beta was significantly higher in malignant thyroid tumors than in benign nodules, and this held in both blood and tumor samples.

Authors' processing steps: CDR3 differences across clinicopathological groups were used to build a distant-metastasis classifier for papillary thyroid cancer. TCRdb reanalyzed the PCR reads with MiXCR. What appears here as the V and J calls and clone size reflects TCRdb's work, not the paper's. The sample contains 20,000 to 30,000 clones, 13% of which appear only once. This clone has only one observation. Its antigen is undetermined. The length of the CDR3 is 15 residues. Germline lookup yields CDR1 DFQATT and CDR2 SNEGSKA (reference sequence). V was cut by 1 base and J by 2 bases, with 14 bases left in between. Nobody among the patients had been given any treatment before thyroid surgery.

The chain joins TRBV20-1 to TRBJ1-2; D possibly corresponds to TRBD1 (5 bases). The sequence derives from a female donor with papillary thyroid cancer or a benign thyroid nodule (not recorded which). Some clones in this sample may be carry-over from other donors' samples. The sample consisted of blood. CDR3 sequence: CSARGSRDRNYGYTF. The CDR3 DNA reads as TGCAGTGCTAGAGGAAGCAGGGACCGCAACTATGGCTACACCTTC.